Below are 17 T cell receptor beta chains sequenced from a single sample in a study of T cells in Graves' hyperthyroidism and ophthalmopathy. There were TCR beta CDR3 regions amplified from RNA transcripts. An initial round of RT-PCR targeting the TCR CDR3 relied on the HTBI primer set. One entry per CDR3 protein, called by TCRdb with MiXCR from the multiplex PCR reads. This sample yields some 500,000 distinct CDR3 sequences, of which around 14% are seen a single time; less than 20% belongs to the top ten. The sequenced sample was blood. These receptors all come from a woman under 30 with Graves' hyperthyroidism.

At least ten counts were recorded for this clonotype. The chain links TRBV25-1 to TRBJ2-7; D unclear. The V and J ends lost 6 bases and 3 bases respectively, with 18 bases between them. The CDR3 length is 15 residues. The germline V gene has CDR1 MGHDK and CDR2 SYGVNS. In nucleotides, the CDR3 is TGTGCCAGCAGCTCTAGGATAGCTTCCAGCTACGAGCAGTACTTC. This gives the protein CASSSRIASSYEQYF.

This clonotype was recorded a few times. The chain is built from TRBV19 and TRBJ2-1, with a tentative D call TRBD2 (6 bases). Germline V lookup: CDR1 LNHDA, CDR2 SQIVND (reference sequence). The CDR3 runs 12 residues. V was clipped by 4 bases and J by 10 bases, with 11 bases between them. CDR3 nucleotides: TGTGCCAGTAGTACCCTTAGCGGAGAGCAGTTCTTC. Amino acids: CASSTLSGEQFF.

This clonotype was counted between two and nine times. The chain is built from TRBV7-9 and TRBJ2-7; perhaps D is TRBD1 or TRBD2 (6 bases each). V was shortened by 1 base and J by 2 bases, with 12 bases between the two germline ends. The CDR3 has 15 residues. CDR1 and CDR2 from the germline V gene are SEHNR and FQNEAQ (reference sequence). The DNA for the CDR3 is TGTGCCAGCAGCTTAGAGGGGGGCCAGGCCTACGAGCAGTACTTC. This encodes CASSLEGGQAYEQYF.

With regard to this clonotype: Germline is not matched at one junction end, which may reflect a read error. The V and J genes are TRBV30 and TRBJ2-1; D is unresolved. CDR3 length equals 12 residues. CDR1 is GTSNPN and CDR2 is SVGIG in the germline V gene (reference sequence). CDR3 protein: CAWSVPYNEQSF. CDR3 coding DNA: TGTGCCTGGAGTGTACCCTACAATGAGCAGTCCTTC.

This clonotype has ten or more counts. This sequence joins TRBV6-2 or TRBV6-3 and TRBJ2-3; D is perhaps TRBD2 (5 bases). The V end lost 6 bases, the J end lost 4 bases, and 17 bases lay between the germline ends. The germline V gene encodes CDR1 MNHEY and CDR2 SVGEGT. The CDR3 covers 15 residues. CDR3 loop: CASSGLLGLADTQYF. As DNA, the CDR3 is TGTGCCAGCAGCGGACTGCTTGGACTCGCAGATACGCAGTATTTT.

The chain combines TRBV9 with TRBJ1-2; D is ambiguous. Germline V CDR1 and CDR2: SGDLS, YYNGEE. The CDR3 sequence is 11 residues long. V lost 5 bases and J lost 5, with 7 bases in between. Here the CDR3 DNA reads TGTGCCAGCAGGGAGGGTTATGGCTACACCTTC. Translation: CASREGYGYTF.

The V call is TRBV19, the J call TRBJ2-3; D is unclear. Germline values: CDR1 LNHDA, CDR2 SQIVND (reference sequence). CDR3 size: 14 residues. The germline V and J ends were trimmed by 3 bases and 2 bases, with 9 bases remaining between them. The CDR3: CASSIGQSTDTQYF. CDR3 sequence (DNA): TGTGCCAGTAGTATTGGGCAGTCCACAGATACGCAGTATTTT. Filled out from reference TRBV19 and TRBJ2-3, the complete variable domain reads DGGITQSPKYLFRKEGQNVTLSCEQNLNHDAMYWYRQDPGQGLRLIYYSQIVNDFQKGDIAEGYSVSREKKESFPLTVTSAQKNPTAFYLCASSIGQSTDTQYFGPGTRLTVL.

This clonotype appeared a few times. The rearrangement links TRBV19 to TRBJ1-4; D is unresolved. CDR3 length equals 14 residues. Per the germline V gene, CDR1 is LNHDA and CDR2 is SQIVND (reference sequence). Deletions cut 4 bases from V and 8 bases from J, with 14 bases between. CDR3: CASSTDWGGEKLFF. The CDR3 DNA is TGTGCCAGTAGTACGGATTGGGGAGGGGAAAAACTGTTTTTT.

This clonotype was seen repeatedly, ten times or more. The chain has TRBV12-3 or TRBV12-4 and TRBJ1-3, with D perhaps matching TRBD1 (6 bases). Trimming shortened V by 3 bases and J by 8 bases, and 14 bases separated the two germline ends. This CDR3 is 14 amino acids long. The CDR3 nucleotides read TGTGCCAGCAGTTTGTCTGGGGGCTATGACACCATATATTTT. It yields the protein CASSLSGGYDTIYF.

This chain uses TRBV29-1 with TRBJ1-2, with D tentatively TRBD1 (6 bases). CDR3 length: 11 residues. V lost 5 bases, J lost 5 bases, and 9 bases lay in between. Germline CDR1 and CDR2: SQVTM and ANQGSEA. CDR3 amino acids: CSVRGGYGYTF. The CDR3 DNA follows: TGCAGCGTTAGGGGGGGGTATGGCTACACCTTC.

In its sample, this clonotype was seen many times. This chain links TRBV3-1 with TRBJ1-2; D call uncertain. Germline-derived CDR1 and CDR2 are LGHDT and YNNKEL (reference sequence). This CDR3 contains 17 residues. Trimming took off 1 base at V and 6 bases at J, with 21 bases between the two ends. CDR3 sequence reads: CASSQVIPPGARNGYTF. CDR3 nucleotide sequence: TGTGCCAGCAGCCAAGTTATCCCGCCAGGAGCCAGAAATGGCTACACCTTC.

This clonotype came up many times. V and J are TRBV19 and TRBJ1-2; 8 bases fit TRBD1. Germline V gene lookup returns CDR1 LNHDA and CDR2 SQIVND (reference sequence). CDR3 length equals 15 residues. The ends lost 1 base at V and 6 bases at J; junction bases unmatched: 7. The CDR3 nucleotides are TGTGCCAGTAGTATAGTTGGGCCAGGGGGCAATGGCTACACCTTC. Encoded protein: CASSIVGPGGNGYTF.

The V and J genes are TRBV25-1 and TRBJ1-2; TRBD1 agrees at 12 bases. Looked up from germline, CDR1 is MGHDK and CDR2 is SYGVNS. The CDR3 length is 17 residues. With V trimmed by 3 bases and J by 3 bases, 8 bases remained unmatched. The CDR3 reads CASSERDRGRFYYGYTF. The CDR3 DNA reads TGTGCCAGCAGTGAGAGGGACAGGGGGCGCTTCTACTATGGCTACACCTTC.

V usage is TRBV5-6 and J usage is TRBJ2-3; weak D call: TRBD2 (7 bases). V was cut by 0 bases and J by 2 bases, with 16 bases left in between. The CDR3 contains 17 residues. Germline-derived CDR1 and CDR2 are SGHDT and YYEEEE. CDR3 loop: CASSLGGGVYSTDTQYF. In DNA, the CDR3 is TGTGCCAGCAGCTTGGGCGGGGGCGTCTATTCCACAGATACGCAGTATTTT.

The V call is TRBV19, the J call TRBJ1-4; no reliable D call. CDR1 is LNHDA and CDR2 is SQIVND in the germline V gene (reference sequence). This CDR3 is built from 11 residues. The germline V and J ends were trimmed by 7 bases and 2 bases, with 2 bases remaining between them. CDR3 bases: TGTGCCAGTAAGACTAATGAAAAACTGTTTTTT. Translation gives CASKTNEKLFF.

Notes on this clonotype: A read error may account for a junction end that differs from germline. The gene calls are TRBV4-1 and TRBJ2-2; 9 nucleotides align to TRBD2. Germline assignment: CDR1 MGHRA and CDR2 YSYEKL. This CDR3 comprises 17 residues. The DNA for the CDR3 is TGTGCCAGCAGCCAAGGACTAGGCGGGAGGGTGACCGGGGAGCTGTTTTTT. Translating it yields CASSQGLGGRVTGELFF.

This clonotype was counted only a few times. This sequence joins TRBV29-1 and TRBJ2-5; the D gene is possibly TRBD1 (5 bases). The CDR3 contains 13 residues. Germline V gives CDR1 SQVTM, CDR2 ANQGSEA. Deletions cut 5 bases from V and 4 bases from J, with 14 bases between. The CDR3 DNA follows: TGCAGCGTTCCCCCAGGGATGGGAGAGACCCAGTACTTC. This gives the protein CSVPPGMGETQYF.